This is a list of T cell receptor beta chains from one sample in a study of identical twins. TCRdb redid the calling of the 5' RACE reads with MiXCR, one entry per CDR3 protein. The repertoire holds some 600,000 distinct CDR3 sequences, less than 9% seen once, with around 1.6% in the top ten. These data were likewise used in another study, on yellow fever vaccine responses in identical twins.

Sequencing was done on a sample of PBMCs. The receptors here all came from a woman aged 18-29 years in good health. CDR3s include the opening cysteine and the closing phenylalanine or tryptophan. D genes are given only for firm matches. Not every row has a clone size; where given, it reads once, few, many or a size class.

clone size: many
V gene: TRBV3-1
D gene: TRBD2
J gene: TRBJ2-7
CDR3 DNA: TGTGCCAGCAGCCAAGATGGAGCGGGAACCTACGAGCAGTACTTC
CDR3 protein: CASSQDGAGTYEQYF

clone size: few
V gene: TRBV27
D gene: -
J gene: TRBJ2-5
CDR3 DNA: TGTGCCAGCAGTTTAGGGGCTGGGGGAGCGGAAGAGACCCAGTACTTC
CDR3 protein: CASSLGAGGAEETQYF

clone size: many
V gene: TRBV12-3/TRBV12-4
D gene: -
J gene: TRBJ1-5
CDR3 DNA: TGTGCCAGCAGTCCACGGACCCGGGACATGCCCCAGCATTTT
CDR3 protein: CASSPRTRDMPQHF

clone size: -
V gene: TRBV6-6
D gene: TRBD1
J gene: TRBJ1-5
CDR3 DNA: TGTGCCAGCAAAAAACAGGGGGAGGGTCAGCCCCAGCATTTT
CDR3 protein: CASKKQGEGQPQHF

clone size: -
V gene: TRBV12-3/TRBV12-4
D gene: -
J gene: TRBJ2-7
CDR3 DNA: TGTGCCAGCAGTCACCCAAGCTCCTACGAGCAGTACTTC
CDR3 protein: CASSHPSSYEQYF

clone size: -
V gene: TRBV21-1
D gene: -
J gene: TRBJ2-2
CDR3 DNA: TGTGCCAGGAGCCCCGGGCTCATAGGCGGGGAGCTGTTTTTT
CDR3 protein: CARSPGLIGGELFF

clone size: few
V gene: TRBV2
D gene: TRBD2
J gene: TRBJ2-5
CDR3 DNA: TGTGCCAGCAACTCCGGGACTAGCTCGCAGACCCAGTACTTC
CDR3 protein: CASNSGTSSQTQYF

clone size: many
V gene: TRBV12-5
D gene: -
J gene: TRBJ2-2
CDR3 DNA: TGTGCTAGTGGTCCATCCGGAGGTTCCGGGGAGCTGTTTTTT
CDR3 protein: CASGPSGGSGELFF

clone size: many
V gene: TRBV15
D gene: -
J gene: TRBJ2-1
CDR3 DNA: TGTGCCACCAGCAGAGCCCAGAAAGAGCAGTTCTTC
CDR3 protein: CATSRAQKEQFF

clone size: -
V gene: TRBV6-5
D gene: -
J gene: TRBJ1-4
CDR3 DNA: TGTGCCAGCAAGGGACATGGTGAAAAACTGTTTTTT
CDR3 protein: CASKGHGEKLFF

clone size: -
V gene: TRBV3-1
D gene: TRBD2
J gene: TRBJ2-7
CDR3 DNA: TGTGCCACCAGCCCTCTAGCGGGAGGAGGGTACGAGCAGTACTTC
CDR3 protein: CATSPLAGGGYEQYF

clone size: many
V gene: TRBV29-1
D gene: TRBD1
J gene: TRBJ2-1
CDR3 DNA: TGCAGCGCTCGGGGACAGGGTTACAATGAGCAGTTCTTC
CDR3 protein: CSARGQGYNEQFF

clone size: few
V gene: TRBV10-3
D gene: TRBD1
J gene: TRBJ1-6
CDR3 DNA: TGTGCCACCAGGGACAGCGATTCACCCCTCCACTTT
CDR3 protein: CATRDSDSPLHF

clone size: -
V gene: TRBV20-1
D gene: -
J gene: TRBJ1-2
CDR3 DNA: TGCAGTGCTAGAGAGGGGAACGGCTACACCTTC
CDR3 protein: CSAREGNGYTF

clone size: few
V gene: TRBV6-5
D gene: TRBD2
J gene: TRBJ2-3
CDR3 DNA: TGTGCCGTTCTGACTAGCGGGAGGGCCCTTAGCACAGATACGCAGTATTTT
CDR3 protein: CAVLTSGRALSTDTQYF

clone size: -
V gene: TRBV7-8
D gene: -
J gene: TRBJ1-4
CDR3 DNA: TGTGCCAGCAGCTTACCGCAAGGCTCAGTCCTGCGCACTAATGAAAAACTGTTTTTT
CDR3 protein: CASSLPQGSVLRTNEKLFF

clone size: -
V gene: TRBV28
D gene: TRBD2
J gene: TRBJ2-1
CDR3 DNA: TGTGCCAGCAGGCTTACGTTTAGCGGGAGAAACAGTGAGCAGTTCTTC
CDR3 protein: CASRLTFSGRNSEQFF

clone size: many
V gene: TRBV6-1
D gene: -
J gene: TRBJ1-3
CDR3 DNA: TGTGCCAGCAGTGCGCAGGAGATCACTGGAAACACCATATATTTT
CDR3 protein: CASSAQEITGNTIYF

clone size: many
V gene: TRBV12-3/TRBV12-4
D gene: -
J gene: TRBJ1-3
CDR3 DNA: TGTGCCAGCAGTTGGAGGGTTCCTGGAAACACCATATATTTT
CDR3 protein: CASSWRVPGNTIYF

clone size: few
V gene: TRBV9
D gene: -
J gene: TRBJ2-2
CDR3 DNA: TGTGCCAGCAGCGTACAGGGCGGGGAGCTGTTTTTT
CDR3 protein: CASSVQGGELFF

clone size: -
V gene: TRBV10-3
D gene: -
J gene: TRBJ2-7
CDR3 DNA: TGTGCCATCAGTGAAAGGGGGACCCTCTACGAGCAGTACTTC
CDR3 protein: CAISERGTLYEQYF

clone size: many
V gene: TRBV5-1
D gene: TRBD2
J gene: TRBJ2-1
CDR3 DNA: TGCGCCAGCAGCTCGGGACTAGCGGGAGTTGGTGGTTGGTGGAATGAGCAGTTCTTC
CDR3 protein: CASSSGLAGVGGWWNEQFF

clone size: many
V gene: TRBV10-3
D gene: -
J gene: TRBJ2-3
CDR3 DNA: TGTGCCATCGGTCGCACAGATACGCAGTATTTT
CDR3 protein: CAIGRTDTQYF

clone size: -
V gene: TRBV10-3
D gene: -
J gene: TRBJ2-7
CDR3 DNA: TGTGCCATCAGTGGGTATGGCGCCTACGAGCAGTACTTC
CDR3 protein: CAISGYGAYEQYF

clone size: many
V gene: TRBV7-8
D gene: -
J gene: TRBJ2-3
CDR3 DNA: TGTGCCAGCAGCTCTAGTTCGGTGAGCACAGATACGCAGTATTTT
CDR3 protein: CASSSSSVSTDTQYF

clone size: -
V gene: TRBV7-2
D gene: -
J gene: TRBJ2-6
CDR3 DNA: TGTGCCAGCAGCCCGAACCAACAGGCTTCTGGGGCCAACGTCCTGACTTTC
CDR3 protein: CASSPNQQASGANVLTF

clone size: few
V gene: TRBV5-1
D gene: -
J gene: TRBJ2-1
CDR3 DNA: TGCGCCAGCAGCTTGGAGGCGGGGGCCAACAATGAGCAGTTCTTC
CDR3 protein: CASSLEAGANNEQFF

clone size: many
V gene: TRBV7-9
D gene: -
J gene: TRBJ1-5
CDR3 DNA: TGTGCCAGCAGCTCCGACCATAGCAATCAGCCCCAGCATTTT
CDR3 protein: CASSSDHSNQPQHF

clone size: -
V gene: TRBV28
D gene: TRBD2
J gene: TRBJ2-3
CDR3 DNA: TGTGCCAGCAGTTTGCAGCGGGAGCCAGATACGCAGTATTTT
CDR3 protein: CASSLQREPDTQYF

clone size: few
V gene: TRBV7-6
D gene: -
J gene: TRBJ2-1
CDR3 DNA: TGTGCCAGCAGCCCCCTAACTGGAGGTTTCTACAATGAGCAGTTCTTC
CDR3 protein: CASSPLTGGFYNEQFF

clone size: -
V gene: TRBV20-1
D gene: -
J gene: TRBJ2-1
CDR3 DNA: TGCAGTGCCCTAAAGGTTAGTGAGCAGTTCTTC
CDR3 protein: CSALKVSEQFF

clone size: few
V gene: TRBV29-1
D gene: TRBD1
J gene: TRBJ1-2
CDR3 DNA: TGCAGCGATAGACAGGGTAACTATGGCTACACCTTC
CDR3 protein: CSDRQGNYGYTF

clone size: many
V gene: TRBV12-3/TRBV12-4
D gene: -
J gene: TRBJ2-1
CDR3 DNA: TGTGCCAGCAGTTTTTTCCGGGCGGTCGACAATGAGCAGTTCTTC
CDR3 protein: CASSFFRAVDNEQFF

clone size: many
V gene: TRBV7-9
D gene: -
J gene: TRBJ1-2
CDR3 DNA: TGTGCCAGCAGCGCGAGGATTGGGCCCGCTGACTATGGCTACACCTTC
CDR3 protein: CASSARIGPADYGYTF

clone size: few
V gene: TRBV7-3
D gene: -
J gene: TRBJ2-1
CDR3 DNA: TGTGCCAGCAGCCCCGGGACTGTTCGACACAATGAGCAGTTCTTC
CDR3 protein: CASSPGTVRHNEQFF

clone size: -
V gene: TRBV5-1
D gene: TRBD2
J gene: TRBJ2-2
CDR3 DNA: TGCGCCAGCAGCTCCGGCGGGAGGGGAAACACCGGGGAGCTGTTTTTT
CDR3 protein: CASSSGGRGNTGELFF

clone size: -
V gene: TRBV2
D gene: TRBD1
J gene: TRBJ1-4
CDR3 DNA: TGTGCCAGCAAGCTACAGGGGGCGGTTGATGAAAAACTGTTTTTT
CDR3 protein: CASKLQGAVDEKLFF

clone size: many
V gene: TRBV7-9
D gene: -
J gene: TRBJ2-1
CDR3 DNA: TGTGCCAGCAGCTTATTCAAGGGTTCCGGGTACAATGAGCAGTTCTTC
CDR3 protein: CASSLFKGSGYNEQFF

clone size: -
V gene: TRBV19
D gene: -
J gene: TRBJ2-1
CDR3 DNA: TGTGCCAGTACCCCGGGGGGGACAGTACACAATGAGCAGTTCTTC
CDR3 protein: CASTPGGTVHNEQFF

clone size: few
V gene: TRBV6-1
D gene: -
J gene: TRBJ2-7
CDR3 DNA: TGTGCCAGCACTACGGGGGAGACCTCCTACGAGCAGTACTTC
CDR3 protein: CASTTGETSYEQYF

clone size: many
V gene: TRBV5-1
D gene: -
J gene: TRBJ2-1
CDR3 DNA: TGCGCCAGCAGCTTGGATTCGGGGACATCCTACAATGAGCAGTTCTTC
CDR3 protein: CASSLDSGTSYNEQFF

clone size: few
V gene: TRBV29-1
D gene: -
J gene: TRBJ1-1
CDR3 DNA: TGCAGCGTAGTCAGGGTATTCAACACTGAAGCTTTCTTT
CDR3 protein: CSVVRVFNTEAFF

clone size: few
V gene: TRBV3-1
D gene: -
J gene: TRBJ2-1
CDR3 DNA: TGTGCCAGCAGCCAGGTGCTAGCAACCTACAATGAGCAGTTCTTC
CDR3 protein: CASSQVLATYNEQFF

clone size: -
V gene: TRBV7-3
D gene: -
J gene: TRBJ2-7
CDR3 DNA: TGTGCCAGCAGCATCCCCCCGGGAGAGCAGTACTTC
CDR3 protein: CASSIPPGEQYF

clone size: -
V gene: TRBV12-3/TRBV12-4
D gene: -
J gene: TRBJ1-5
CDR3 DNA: TGTGCCAGCAGTTTTCGGGTGAGCAATCAGCCCCAGCATTTT
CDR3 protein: CASSFRVSNQPQHF

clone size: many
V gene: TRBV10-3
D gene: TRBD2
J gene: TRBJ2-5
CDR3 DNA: TGTGCCACCCAACTTGCGGGAGCAGAGACCCAGTACTTC
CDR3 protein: CATQLAGAETQYF

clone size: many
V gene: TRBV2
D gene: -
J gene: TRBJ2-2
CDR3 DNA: TGTGCCAGCAGTGGTCAGGGGAGCACCGGGGAGCTGTTTTTT
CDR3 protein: CASSGQGSTGELFF

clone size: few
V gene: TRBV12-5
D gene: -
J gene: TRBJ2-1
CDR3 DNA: TGTGCTAGTGGTTTGGCCCTTCACACGAACAATGAGCAGTTCTTC
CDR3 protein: CASGLALHTNNEQFF

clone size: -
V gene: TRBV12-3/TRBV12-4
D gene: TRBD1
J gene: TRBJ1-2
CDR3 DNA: TGTGCCAGCAGTTTAGGTAGGGGGCGGACGGGCTATGGCTACACCTTC
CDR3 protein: CASSLGRGRTGYGYTF

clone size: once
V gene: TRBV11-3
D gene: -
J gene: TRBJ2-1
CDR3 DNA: TGTGCCAGCAGCTCTAGCGAGGGCGGAGACTCCTACAATGAGCAGTTCTTC
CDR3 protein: CASSSSEGGDSYNEQFF

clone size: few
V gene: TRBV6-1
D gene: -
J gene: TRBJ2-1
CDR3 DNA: TGTGCCAGCAGTGCGAAACAGGGCTCCTACAATGAGCAGTTCTTC
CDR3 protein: CASSAKQGSYNEQFF

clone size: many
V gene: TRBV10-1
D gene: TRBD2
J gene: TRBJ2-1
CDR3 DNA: TGCGCCAGCATGGGACTAGTGGGCTCTCTGCAGTTCTTC
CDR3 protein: CASMGLVGSLQFF

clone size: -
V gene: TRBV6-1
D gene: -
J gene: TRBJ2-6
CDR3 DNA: TGTGCCAGCAGACCCCAGGGGTACGGGGCCAACGTCCTGACTTTC
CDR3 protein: CASRPQGYGANVLTF

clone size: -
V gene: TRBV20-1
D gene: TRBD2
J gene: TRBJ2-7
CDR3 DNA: TGCAGTGCTAGACTAGCGGGCATGGACTCCTACGAGCAGTACTTC
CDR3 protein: CSARLAGMDSYEQYF

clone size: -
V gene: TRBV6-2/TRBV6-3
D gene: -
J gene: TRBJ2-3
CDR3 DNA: TGTGCCAGCAGACACTACCAGGGTGGGGGAGATACGCAGTATTTT
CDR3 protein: CASRHYQGGGDTQYF

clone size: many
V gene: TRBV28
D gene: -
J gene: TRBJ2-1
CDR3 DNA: TGTGCCAGCAGTCGACAAGTGTCCAATGAGCAGTTCTTC
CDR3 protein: CASSRQVSNEQFF

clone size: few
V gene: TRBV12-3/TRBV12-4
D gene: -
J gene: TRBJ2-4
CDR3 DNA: TGTGCCAGCAGTTTAGGGATAGCCAAAAACATTCAGTACTTC
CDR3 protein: CASSLGIAKNIQYF

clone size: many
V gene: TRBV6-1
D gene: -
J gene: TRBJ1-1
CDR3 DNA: TGTGCCAGCAGCCCCCAGTGGGCTGAAGCTTTCTTT
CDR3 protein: CASSPQWAEAFF

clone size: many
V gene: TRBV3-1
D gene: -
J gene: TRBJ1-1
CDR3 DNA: TGTGCCAGCAGCCAGTACTCGAACACTGAAGCTTTCTTT
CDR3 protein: CASSQYSNTEAFF

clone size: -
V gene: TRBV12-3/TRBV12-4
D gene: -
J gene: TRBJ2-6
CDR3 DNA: TGTGCCAGCAGTCTTCACCTCTCTGGGGCCAACGTCCTGACTTTC
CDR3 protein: CASSLHLSGANVLTF